One and the same sample provided the 22 T cell receptor beta chains below, sequenced in a study of blood T cell repertoires in COVID-19. Method: immunoSEQ multiplex PCR; TCRdb's copy keeps in-frame clones and lacks some. This table holds about 53,000 clones, more than 90% found once. Sequenced: peripheral blood. Source of these receptors: a human donor in a cohort sampled during active COVID-19.

The chain carries TRBV9 and TRBJ1-5, with a possible D match to TRBD1 (5 bases). V lost 2 bases and J lost 2, with 11 bases in between. CDR1 and CDR2 (germline): SGDLS, YYNGEE. This CDR3 has 15 amino acids. The CDR3 DNA is TGTGCCAGCAGCGTGGGGCCTTGGGGCAATCAGCCCCAGCATTTT. The encoded protein is CASSVGPWGNQPQHF.

The chain links TRBV19 to TRBJ2-1, with D possibly TRBD2 on 6 matching bases. This CDR3 is built from 14 residues. From germline, CDR1 is LNHDA and CDR2 SQIVND (reference sequence). V dropped 9 bases and J dropped 6 bases, with 18 bases sitting between them. DNA of the CDR3: TGTGCCAGCGGGGCCGGGGCGGGGACCAATGAGCAGTTCTTC. This codes for CASGAGAGTNEQFF.

The chain combines TRBV5-5 with TRBJ2-7; 7 bases fit TRBD1. Unmatched junction bases numbered 5, after V lost 0 bases and J lost 2 bases. From germline, CDR1 is SGHKS and CDR2 YYEKEE (reference sequence). This CDR3 comprises 15 residues. The DNA for the CDR3 is TGTGCCAGCAGCTTGGAGATGACAGGGACCTACGAGCAGTACGTC. It encodes CASSLEMTGTYEQYV.

This chain links TRBV9 with TRBJ1-4; D is possibly TRBD1 (5 bases). Germline V lookup: CDR1 SGDLS, CDR2 YYNGEE. This CDR3 is 11 amino acids long. V lost 7 bases and J 11 bases, leaving 12 bases between the germline ends. In DNA form, the CDR3 reads TGTGCCAGCGGCCTAGAGGGGAAACTGTTTTTT. This sequence encodes CASGLEGKLFF.

The chain couples TRBV11-3 to TRBJ2-2, with 10 positions matching TRBD1. V lost 5 bases to trimming and J lost 5 bases; unmatched junction nucleotides: 8. The germline gives CDR1 SGHNT, CDR2 YENEEA. The CDR3 extends over 16 amino acids. CDR3 in amino acids: CASSRKGQGGTGELFF. CDR3 sequence (DNA): TGTGCCAGCAGCCGTAAAGGACAGGGGGGAACCGGGGAGCTGTTTTTT.

The chain is built from TRBV5-1 and TRBJ1-2, with D tentatively TRBD1 (6 bases). The V gene lost 0 bases and the J gene lost 1 base, with 7 bases spanning the gap. CDR1 and CDR2 from the germline V gene are SGHRS and YFSETQ. The CDR3 is made up of 14 amino acids. Written as DNA, the CDR3 is TGCGCCAGCAGCTTGGACAGGGTTAACTATGGCTACACCTTC. Its protein product is CASSLDRVNYGYTF.

V gene TRBV9 combines with J gene TRBJ2-5; unclear D gene. Germline V gene lookup returns CDR1 SGDLS and CDR2 YYNGEE. V shed 3 bases and J shed 7 bases, with 7 bases lying between them. The CDR3 runs to 11 residues. The DNA of the CDR3 is TGTGCCAGCAGCGATGGCGGGACCCAGTACTTC. This codes for CASSDGGTQYF.

The chain employs TRBV19 and TRBJ1-6; TRBD1 aligns across 7 bases. V shed 6 bases and J 10 bases; nucleotides not matched to a gene: 12. The CDR3 sequence is 15 residues long. Germline values: CDR1 LNHDA, CDR2 SQIVND (reference sequence). This chain's CDR3 is CASRLMRQGLSPLHF. The CDR3 DNA is TGTGCCAGTAGGTTGATGCGACAGGGTCTGTCACCCCTCCACTTT.

This rearrangement joins TRBV7-2 to TRBJ1-1; D is unresolved. The V end lost 6 bases, the J end lost 4 bases, and 15 bases lay between the germline ends. In germline, CDR1 is SGHTA, CDR2 FQGNSA. This CDR3 has 14 residues. CDR3 region: CASRLPRVGTEAFF. DNA of the CDR3: TGTGCCAGCAGGTTACCTAGAGTAGGCACTGAAGCTTTCTTT.

The chain employs TRBV5-4 and TRBJ2-1, with D unresolved. V dropped 0 bases and J dropped 2 bases, with 6 bases sitting between them. This CDR3 comprises 14 residues. The germline V gene has CDR1 SGHNT and CDR2 YYREEE (reference sequence). The CDR3 bases are TGTGCCAGCAGCTTGGACTACGCCTACAATGAGCAGTTCTTC. It translates to CASSLDYAYNEQFF.

This sequence joins TRBV28 and TRBJ1-2; D possibly corresponds to TRBD1 (5 bases). The CDR3 is made up of 13 amino acids. Trimming removed 3 bases at V and 6 bases at J, with 11 bases between. Germline loops: CDR1 MDHEN, CDR2 SYDVKM. In DNA form, the CDR3 reads TGTGCCAGCAGTTTGGGCAGGGAGGATGGCTACACCTTC. It codes for CASSLGREDGYTF.

This clone turned up a few times. J is TRBJ2-7 and V is TRBV28; TRBD2 agrees at 9 bases. The germline V gene has CDR1 MDHEN and CDR2 SYDVKM. CDR3 length equals 15 residues. Trimming cost V 1 base and J 0 bases; bases outside gene matches: 1. The CDR3 protein is CASSLYSGSSYEQYF. The CDR3 nucleotides read TGTGCCAGCAGTTTATATAGCGGGAGCTCCTACGAGCAGTACTTC.

The rearrangement links TRBV29-1 to TRBJ1-1; 9 bases map to TRBD1. Germline V CDR1 and CDR2: SQVTM, ANQGSEA. The CDR3 sequence is 14 residues long. Trimming removed 2 bases from V and 9 bases from J; junction bases left unmatched: 10. The CDR3 nucleotides are TGCAGCGTTGAATTGCCCAGGACAGGGGTTAAAGCTTTCTTT. Translation: CSVELPRTGVKAFF.

This rearrangement joins TRBV6-5 to TRBJ1-6; TRBD1 matches at 7 bases. Germline V lookup: CDR1 MNHEY, CDR2 SVGAGI. The CDR3 runs 15 residues. V was clipped by 11 bases and J by 9 bases; unmatched bases: 16. The CDR3 nucleotides are TGTGCCTCTACCGAACTCCGGGACAGTATTTCACCCCTCCACTTT. This encodes CASTELRDSISPLHF.

This chain links TRBV11-2 with TRBJ1-1; no clear D gene. The V end lost 5 bases, the J end lost 3 bases, and 13 bases lay between the germline ends. Germline lookup yields CDR1 SGHAT and CDR2 FQNNGV. This CDR3 is 14 amino acids long. CDR3 in amino acids: CASSQTDRYTEAFF. The CDR3, as DNA: TGTGCCAGCAGCCAGACTGACCGCTACACTGAAGCTTTCTTT.

V usage is TRBV28 and J usage is TRBJ1-5; D is undetermined. Per the germline V gene, CDR1 is MDHEN and CDR2 is SYDVKM. CDR3 length: 14 amino acids. V lost 3 bases and J lost 5, with 11 bases in between. CDR3 protein: CASSFKLVDQPQHF. The CDR3 DNA reads as TGTGCCAGCAGTTTCAAACTAGTAGATCAGCCCCAGCATTTT.

V is TRBV13 and J is TRBJ2-7; D remains unclear. V shed 0 bases and J shed 5 bases, with 5 bases lying between them. The CDR3 has 12 amino acids. CDR1 is PRHDT, CDR2 FYEKMQ, per germline (reference sequence). As DNA, the CDR3 is TGTGCCAGCAGCTTAGGCATCCACGAGCAGTACTTC. This encodes CASSLGIHEQYF.

The chain uses TRBV20-1 and TRBJ2-5; possibly TRBD2 for D (5 bases). The V end was cut by 4 bases, the J end by 5 bases, with 17 bases between. Germline V gives CDR1 DFQATT, CDR2 SNEGSKA (reference sequence). This CDR3 is built from 14 residues. The CDR3 sequence is CSAIDIAGGETQYF. In nucleotides, the CDR3 is TGCAGTGCTATTGACATCGCTGGAGGCGAGACCCAGTACTTC.

For this clone: Germline and junction disagree at one end, which may indicate a read error. V and J are TRBV7-8 and TRBJ2-2, with 13 bases fitting TRBD2. CDR1 and CDR2 from the germline V gene are SGHVS and FQNEAQ. The CDR3 spans 21 residues. CDR3 nucleotide sequence: TGTGCCAGCAGTTTAGCGGCGGGCTGGACTAGCGGGAGTGCGAACACCGGGGAGCTGTTTTTT. This encodes CASSLAAGWTSGSANTGELFF.

V is TRBV6-6 and J is TRBJ2-7; no clear D gene. The CDR3 has 11 residues. Germline loops: CDR1 MNHNY, CDR2 SVGAGI (reference sequence). With 8 bases removed from V and 6 bases from J, the gap between germline ends came to 11 bases. CDR3 sequence: CASSLESEQYF. Written as DNA, the CDR3 is TGTGCCAGCTCCCTCGAGAGCGAGCAGTACTTC.

The chain links TRBV6-5 to TRBJ1-3; TRBD1 might be the D (6 bases). This CDR3 has 16 residues. With 2 bases removed from V and 0 bases from J, the gap between germline ends came to 11 bases. The V gene's germline CDR1 is MNHEY and CDR2 SVGAGI. As DNA, the CDR3 is TGTGCCAGCAGTTACGAGGGGGGGAACTCTGGAAACACCATATATTTT. Translating it yields CASSYEGGNSGNTIYF.

V and J are TRBV3-1 (or the pseudogene TRBV3-2) and TRBJ1-5; no clear D gene. Germline V gene data show CDR1 as LGHDT and CDR2 as YNNKEL (reference sequence). The CDR3 is 13 amino acids. Trimming took 2 bases from V and 4 from J, leaving 6 bases between them. CDR3 bases: TGTGCCAGCAGCCAAAGAGGGAATCAGCCCCAGCATTTT. Translation: CASSQRGNQPQHF.